The clone carrying this T cell receptor beta chain was recorded at least ten times. The target antigen is unknown. This record belongs to a study of T cell repertoires in cytomegalovirus infection. As for the study in general: CMV infection plus the matching HLA type was flagged by public TCR beta signatures. Findings and caveats of the study: The cumulative frequency of public TCR beta families distinguished individuals who carried CMV together with the relevant HLA. It was HLA-C-restricted CMV-specific TCR beta clonotypes that dominated the response ex vivo.

The CDR3 is made up of 16 amino acids. CDR1 and CDR2 (germline): MNHEY, SVGEGT. The V end lost 9 bases, the J end lost 0 bases, and 18 bases lay between the germline ends. Each CDR3 protein is one row after TCRdb ran MiXCR on the reads. Among 70,000 to 75,000 distinct CDR3 sequences listed, over 3.5% were seen once. Sequenced material: PBMCs. The gene calls are TRBV6-2 or TRBV6-3 and TRBJ2-1; D not resolved. The receptor was derived from a human donor in good health (CMV status not recorded). Some clones in this sample may be carry-over from other donors' samples. The DNA for the CDR3 is TGTGCCAGTTCTCCGGTCACCCTGGCCTCCTACAATGAGCAGTTCTTC. It encodes CASSPVTLASYNEQFF.